This T cell receptor beta chain is drawn from a study of CD8+ T cells in alopecia areata. Study results and caveats: More clonal than normal scalp was lesional scalp, particularly alopecia totalis/universalis. Sequencing of scalp samples also captures resident alphabeta T cells of normal skin.

Once RNA had been extracted, it was reverse transcribed into cDNA to act as the sequencing template. The repertoire was sequenced with immunoSEQ multiplex PCR; TCRdb's copy has only in-frame clones and lacks some. The record shows about 110,000 clones for this sample, with no singletons present. This clone was seen more than once but under ten times. Its cognate antigen is unknown. Each gene name is a mouse one. This receptor was obtained from a C3H/HeJ mouse with alopecia areata. This mouse strain has H2-k as its MHC haplotype. The material sequenced was lesional skin.

CDR3 DNA (partial): TGCACCTGCAGTGCAGATCGGGACAGAACAGAA. Its translation: CTCSADRDRTE. The whole CDR3 protein reads CTCSADRDRTETLYF. This rearrangement joins TRBV1 to TRBJ2-3, with 7 bases identical to TRBD1. The read finishes 4 residues shy of the CDR3 end, and the germline J gene is used to complete it. Germline CDR1 NSQYPW, CDR2 LRSPGD (reference sequence). The CDR3 consists of 15 residues. V trimming: 0 bases; J trimming: 4 bases; junction bases outside the gene matches: 4.